This TCR beta chain was sequenced for a study of OX40 agonist ivuxolimab in advanced cancers. Looking at the study overall: Ivuxolimab was a fully human IgG2 agonistic monoclonal antibody targeting the costimulatory receptor OX40 (CD134). Intravenous ivuxolimab was administered to patients every 2 weeks at six dose levels: 0.01, 0.1, 0.3, 1.5, 3 and 10 mg/kg. Of the 50 to 55 patients in dose escalation, 19 had hepatocellular carcinoma, roughly 15 had melanoma, 9 had renal cell carcinoma and 9 had head and neck cancer. The dose-escalation cohort was 82.7% male with a mean age of approximately 60 years, ranging from about 23 to 85. Patients were allowed to have had prior anti-PD-1, anti-PD-L1 or anti-CTLA-4 therapy, and approximately 41% of the dose-escalation patients had previously received checkpoint inhibitors. Partial responses occurred in three dose-escalation patients: two with cutaneous melanoma and one with hepatocellular carcinoma. The point of sequencing TCRbeta in the periphery was to test whether ivuxolimab changed TCR sequence diversity and drove clonal T-cell expansion. The paper reports the monotherapy dose-escalation portion (N of about 47 patients) of the phase I ivuxolimab trial. Broad study findings and their caveats: At doses from 0.1 to 3.0 mg/kg, clonal expansion was seen in both CD4+ and CD8+ blood T cells between baseline and week 6. The antigen specificity of the peripheral T cells that underwent clonal expansion was not determined. Low levels of normalized T-cell clonal expansion were also shown by some nonresponding patients. In the 0.1-3.0 mg/kg groups, partial responders were among the patients with the lowest normalized peripheral clonal expansion, particularly in CD8+ T cells. After ivuxolimab, CD8+ T cells had more expanded clones than CD4+ T cells on average.

To sequence the TCRbeta CDR3 region, genomic DNA was isolated from the sorted cells. The immunoSEQ Assay was used for sequencing of TCRbeta CDR3 regions. TCRdb limited this immuneACCESS table to in-frame rearrangements with V and J called. A share of clones is missing; checked studies link under half to unresolved V genes, and the rest is unexplained. The sample table shows about 66,000 clones, and about nine tenths are seen once. The top ten hold 0.67% of the sample. The trial excluded patients who had a history of autoimmune disease or who were on systemic immunosuppression. Peripheral blood for TCR sequencing was collected from all dose cohorts at baseline, on cycle 4 day 1, and on cycle 7 day 1. The samples were taken from a phase I, first-in-human, multicenter, open-label dose-escalation trial of ivuxolimab. Adults with locally advanced or metastatic head and neck squamous cell, hepatocellular, melanoma or renal cell carcinoma were enrolled in the trial. Before TCR sequencing, CD4+ T cells and CD8+ T cells from peripheral blood were sorted into separate populations.

On this clone: Its antigen specificity is not known. Per-base quality was not reported, and no clone a single base away is much larger than it.

The CDR3 covers 14 residues, taking in both the cysteine and the phenylalanine. The entry retains the CDR3 DNA only, 42 bases that are in frame from base 1. The germline V gene supplies CDR1 MGHDK and CDR2 SYGVNS. The V and J ends are trimmed by 3 bases and 3 bases, leaving 11 bases between them. The TCR originated in an adult with an advanced solid tumor such as melanoma, head and neck, liver or kidney cancer. The V gene is TRBV25-1 and the J gene is TRBJ1-2; TRBD1 is perhaps the D gene, given 5 matching bases. Sequencing used CD4+ or CD8+ T cells sorted from blood, obtained in a trial of the OX40 agonist ivuxolimab. The CDR3 amino acid sequence is: CASSDNQGYYGYTF. The nucleotides are TGTGCCAGCAGTGATAATCAGGGATACTATGGCTACACCTTC.